These 31 T cell receptor beta chains were all obtained from the same sample, sequenced in a study of cytomegalovirus exposure and HLA in healthy donors. The PCR made use of 60 Vbeta and 13 Jbeta primers. Generated by immunoSEQ multiplex PCR, the TCRdb table keeps only in-frame clones and is missing some. The repertoire holds 150,000 to 200,000 clones, with 82% as singletons. Sequencing used PBMCs. These receptors all stem from a male donor in good health and CMV-seronegative.

The chain recombines TRBV6-6 with TRBJ2-1, with 10 bases identical to TRBD2. V lost 8 bases to trimming and J lost 8 bases; unmatched junction nucleotides: 12. Germline V gives CDR1 MNHNY, CDR2 SVGAGI (reference sequence). The CDR3 runs to 15 residues. The CDR3 nucleotides are TGTGCCAGCGACAGCATCGGGACTAGCGCCGATGAGCAGTTCTTC. It is translated as CASDSIGTSADEQFF.

The CDR3 DNA sequence: TGCAGCGGTGACAGGCTAGAAGCTTTCTTT. Its translation: CSGDRLEAFF. J is TRBJ1-1 and V is TRBV29-1, with D possibly TRBD1 on 6 matching bases. The germline V gene encodes CDR1 SQVTM and CDR2 ANQGSEA. V was trimmed by 7 bases and J by 8 bases, leaving 11 bases between them. There are 10 residues in the CDR3.

The chain combines TRBV29-1 with TRBJ1-4; 9 bases agree with TRBD1. Germline lookup yields CDR1 SQVTM and CDR2 ANQGSEA. Trimming removed 4 bases from V and 4 bases from J; junction bases left unmatched: 10. The CDR3 consists of 16 residues. CDR3 residues: CSVGQFPTGGNEKLFF. The DNA for the CDR3 is TGCAGCGTTGGCCAATTTCCGACAGGGGGTAATGAAAAACTGTTTTTT.

The chain links TRBV2 to TRBJ2-1; TRBD2 is a possible D gene (5 bases). Germline lookup yields CDR1 SNHLY and CDR2 FYNNEI. The CDR3 length is 15 residues. The V end lost 2 bases, the J end lost 2 bases, and 10 bases lay between the germline ends. In DNA, the CDR3 is TGTGCCAGCAGTGAACCAGGAGGTGCCTACAATGAGCAGTTCTTC. Its protein product is CASSEPGGAYNEQFF.

The J gene is TRBJ1-1, the V gene TRBV29-1; TRBD1 matches 7 bases. This CDR3 is built from 15 residues. CDR1 is SQVTM and CDR2 is ANQGSEA in the germline V gene. With V trimmed by 1 base and J by 11 bases, 16 bases remained unmatched. The CDR3 region has the DNA TGCAGCGTTGAAGCAACTCGGGCCCTGGACAGGTCGGCTTTCTTT. This gives the protein CSVEATRALDRSAFF.

This chain's CDR3 is CASSTPSDTQYF. The CDR3 DNA reads TGTGCCAGCAGCACACCCTCAGATACGCAGTATTTT. The chain is built from TRBV7-8 and TRBJ2-3; D ambiguous. CDR3 size: 12 residues. Looked up from germline, CDR1 is SGHVS and CDR2 is FQNEAQ. Trimming took off 5 bases at V and 4 bases at J, with 7 bases between the two ends.

The chain joins TRBV7-9 to TRBJ1-5; D not resolved. The CDR3 has 13 residues. Looked up from germline, CDR1 is SEHNR and CDR2 is FQNEAQ (reference sequence). V was shortened by 0 bases and J by 6 bases, with 6 bases between the two germline ends. CDR3 sequence: CASSLAGIQPQHF. Here the CDR3 DNA reads TGTGCCAGCAGCTTAGCGGGCATTCAGCCCCAGCATTTT.

The chain links TRBV18 to TRBJ2-3, with 8 bases aligning to TRBD1. Germline CDR1 is KGHSH and CDR2 is LQKENI. The J segment lost 6 bases and the V segment lost 6 bases, leaving 11 bases of the junction unmatched. This CDR3 is built from 15 residues. Here the CDR3 reads CASSGGQGGADTQYF. The CDR3 DNA follows: TGTGCCAGCTCCGGAGGACAGGGTGGCGCCGATACGCAGTATTTT.

This clone turned up a few times. A read error may account for a junction end that differs from germline. This chain uses TRBV7-9 with TRBJ1-4; the D is unclear. This CDR3 spans 12 amino acids. CDR1 is SEHNR and CDR2 is FQNEAQ in the germline V gene (reference sequence). The CDR3 coding sequence is TGTTCCAGCGGGAGGGATAATGAAAAACTGTTTTTT. Translated, it gives CSSGRDNEKLFF.

The chain combines TRBV18 with TRBJ1-2, with D possibly matching TRBD1 (6 bases). V lost 6 bases and J lost 6, with 14 bases in between. In germline, CDR1 is KGHSH, CDR2 LQKENI. The CDR3 is made up of 13 amino acids. The CDR3 DNA follows: TGTGCCAGCTCTCCATCCTGGACAGATGGCTACACCTTC. Amino acid sequence: CASSPSWTDGYTF.

This clone appeared once. An end of the junction does not agree with germline; a read error may underlie this. This rearrangement joins TRBV7-2 to TRBJ2-7; 12 bases fit TRBD2. Germline loops: CDR1 SGHTA, CDR2 FQGNSA. The length of the CDR3 is 15 residues. The CDR3 nucleotides are TGTGCCAGCAGCTTTTGGACTAGCGGGGACCCTAGGGCACGTTTC. It specifies CASSFWTSGDPRARF.

J is TRBJ2-7 and V is TRBV19, with D perhaps TRBD2 (6 bases). Germline CDR1 is LNHDA and CDR2 is SQIVND (reference sequence). This CDR3 has 16 residues. The V and J ends lost 5 bases and 0 bases respectively, with 17 bases between them. Here the CDR3 reads CASSHRASASSYEQYF. The CDR3 coding sequence is TGTGCCAGTAGTCATAGAGCTAGCGCAAGCTCCTACGAGCAGTACTTC. The variable domain in full, completed from reference TRBV19 and TRBJ2-7, reads DGGITQSPKYLFRKEGQNVTLSCEQNLNHDAMYWYRQDPGQGLRLIYYSQIVNDFQKGDIAEGYSVSREKKESFPLTVTSAQKNPTAFYLCASSHRASASSYEQYFGPGTRLTVT.

Only one count was recorded for this clone. The genes are TRBV5-1 and TRBJ2-1, with a weak D call TRBD2 (6 bases). There are 16 residues in the CDR3. V gave up 0 bases and J gave up 2 bases, with 12 bases separating them. Germline CDR1 reads SGHRS; CDR2 reads YFSETQ. The CDR3 region is CASSLDASATYNEQFF. The CDR3 bases are TGCGCCAGCAGCTTGGATGCTAGCGCCACCTACAATGAGCAGTTCTTC.

The CDR3 DNA reads TGTGCCACCCGACCCGGGTTCTCCTACGAGCAGTACTTC. Encoded protein: CATRPGFSYEQYF. The V and J genes are TRBV28 and TRBJ2-7, with D hard to call. Germline CDR1 and CDR2: MDHEN and SYDVKM. The V gene lost 10 bases and the J gene lost 0 bases, with 13 bases spanning the gap. The CDR3 spans 13 residues.

The rearrangement joins TRBV7-9 to TRBJ1-5; D is undetermined. Germline-derived CDR1 and CDR2 are SEHNR and FQNEAQ (reference sequence). There are 13 residues in the CDR3. V was pared by 6 bases and J by 5 bases, with 11 bases between. The CDR3 DNA reads as TGTGCCAGCAGTTTCGGCGGGGATCAGCCCCAGCATTTT. Translation gives CASSFGGDQPQHF.

J is TRBJ2-5 and V is TRBV9, with 7 bases that match TRBD2. The tail of the sequence fits TRBJ2-7 better, so the J call may be wrong. This CDR3 region has 14 residues. Germline loops: CDR1 SGDLS, CDR2 YYNGEE. The CDR3 region has the DNA TGTGCCAGCAGCGTAGCGGCGGGAGATTACGAGCAGTACTTC. Translated: CASSVAAGDYEQYF.

The chain carries TRBV6-5 and TRBJ1-6; a weak D match, TRBD1 (5 bases). V was cut by 9 bases and J by 5 bases, with 11 bases left in between. CDR3 size: 13 residues. Germline V gives CDR1 MNHEY, CDR2 SVGAGI. CDR3 sequence: CASRQGHNSPLHF. The CDR3 DNA reads as TGTGCCAGTCGTCAGGGTCATAATTCACCCCTCCACTTT.

V usage is TRBV5-3 and J usage is TRBJ2-1; 14 bases map to TRBD2. TRBV5-3 is designated an ORF whose function remains uncertain. Unmatched junction bases numbered 8, after V lost 5 bases and J lost 7 bases. The CDR3 length is 16 residues. CDR3 sequence reads: CARRAGTSGSGNEQFF. The CDR3 bases are TGTGCCAGAAGGGCCGGGACTAGCGGGAGCGGGAATGAGCAGTTCTTC.

The rearrangement joins TRBV5-1 to TRBJ1-1, with D possibly matching TRBD1 (6 bases). Trimming left V 1 base short and J 8 bases short, with 12 bases between. CDR1 is SGHRS and CDR2 is YFSETQ in the germline V gene. The CDR3 sequence is 13 residues long. The chain's CDR3 is CASSLKTGREAFF. The CDR3 DNA reads TGCGCCAGCAGCTTGAAGACAGGTCGCGAAGCTTTCTTT. Filled out from reference TRBV5-1 and TRBJ1-1, the complete variable domain reads KAGVTQTPRYLIKTRGQQVTLSCSPISGHRSVSWYQQTPGQGLQFLFEYFSETQRNKGNFPGRFSGRQFSNSRSEMNVSTLELGDSALYLCASSLKTGREAFFGQGTRLTVV.

This sequence joins TRBV14 and TRBJ2-2; D perhaps matches TRBD1 (5 bases). CDR3 length: 13 residues. The V gene's germline CDR1 is SGHDN and CDR2 FVKESK. V was pared by 5 bases and J by 6 bases, with 10 bases between. CDR3 protein: CASSALGPGELFF. The CDR3 coding sequence is TGTGCCAGCAGCGCCCTGGGGCCCGGGGAGCTGTTTTTT.

This chain connects TRBV28 to TRBJ1-2, with 9 bases that match TRBD1. With V trimmed by 11 bases and J by 8 bases, 6 bases remained unmatched. Germline CDR1 is MDHEN and CDR2 is SYDVKM. There are 11 residues in the CDR3. The CDR3 DNA follows: TGTGCCGGGGCGGGGACAGGGGGCTACACCTTC. Its protein is CAGAGTGGYTF.

This chain uses TRBV7-2 with TRBJ2-7; 7 bases line up with TRBD2. J lost 0 bases, V lost 2 bases, and 10 bases had no gene match. The V gene's germline CDR1 is SGHTA and CDR2 FQGNSA. CDR3 size: 17 residues. The CDR3 sequence: CASSLNLLWEGSYEQYF. For the CDR3, the DNA is TGTGCCAGCAGCTTAAATCTGTTGTGGGAGGGCTCCTACGAGCAGTACTTC.

Only a few counts were recorded for this clone. The rearrangement links TRBV30 to TRBJ1-5; 10 nucleotides match TRBD1. The germline CDR1 and CDR2 sequences are GTSNPN and SVGIG (reference sequence). The V and J ends lost 1 base and 5 bases, in that order; junction bases with no gene match: 2. The CDR3 runs 14 residues. CDR3 sequence reads: CAWSGDRGYQPQHF. The CDR3 DNA follows: TGTGCCTGGAGTGGGGACAGGGGATATCAGCCCCAGCATTTT.

The genes are TRBV15 and TRBJ1-4, with TRBD1 matching 7 bases. Germline V CDR1 and CDR2: LNHNV, YYDKDF (reference sequence). The CDR3 spans 13 residues. V shed 11 bases and J 4 bases; nucleotides not matched to a gene: 7. The CDR3 protein is CAGSRGVNEKLFF. The DNA for the CDR3 is TGTGCCGGAAGCAGGGGGGTTAATGAAAAACTGTTTTTT.

V and J are TRBV14 and TRBJ2-1, with TRBD2 matching 7 bases. The length of the CDR3 is 16 residues. CDR1 SGHDN and CDR2 FVKESK come from the germline V gene. Trimming cost V 2 bases and J 9 bases; bases outside gene matches: 13. CDR3 protein: CASSQQAGVFRGEQFF. CDR3 bases: TGTGCCAGCAGCCAACAGGCGGGAGTTTTTCGGGGTGAGCAGTTCTTC. Combining the CDR3 with reference TRBV14 and TRBJ2-1 gives the whole variable domain EAGVTQFPSHSVIEKGQTVTLRCDPISGHDNLYWYRRVMGKEIKFLLHFVKESKQDESGMPNNRFLAERTGGTYSTLKVQPAELEDSGVYFCASSQQAGVFRGEQFFGPGTRLTVL.

This clone was observed a handful of times. The chain employs TRBV6-6 and TRBJ1-4; perhaps TRBD1 as D (6 bases). Trimming took 5 bases from V and 8 from J, leaving 15 bases between them. The CDR3 is made up of 14 amino acids. CDR1 and CDR2 (germline): MNHNY, SVGAGI (reference sequence). Written as DNA, the CDR3 is TGTGCCAGCAGTCTCGGACAGTATAAGGAAAAACTGTTTTTT. Its translation is CASSLGQYKEKLFF.

This chain's CDR3 is CASSKERGHAPSGANVLTF. In DNA form, the CDR3 reads TGTGCCAGCAGCAAGGAACGAGGACACGCACCCTCTGGGGCCAACGTCCTGACTTTC. The chain is built from TRBV5-4 and TRBJ2-6, with a possible D match to TRBD1 (5 bases). Deletions cut 4 bases from V and 0 bases from J, with 20 bases between. The V gene's germline CDR1 is SGHNT and CDR2 YYREEE (reference sequence). This CDR3 is 19 amino acids long.

The CDR3 loop reads CASATGYSPLHF. CDR3 DNA: TGTGCCAGCGCGACAGGGTACTCACCCCTCCACTTT. The chain recombines TRBV27 with TRBJ1-6; TRBD1 agrees at 7 bases. CDR3 length equals 12 residues. Trimming took 8 bases from V and 10 from J; bases not matched to a gene: 5. CDR1 is MNHEY and CDR2 is SMNVEV in the germline V gene (reference sequence).

V gene TRBV7-9 combines with J gene TRBJ2-3; maybe TRBD1 (5 bases). The CDR3 length is 16 residues. The germline V gene encodes CDR1 SEHNR and CDR2 FQNEAQ (reference sequence). The V gene lost 2 bases and the J gene lost 1 base, with 13 bases spanning the gap. CDR3: CASSLTRGARTDTQYF. CDR3 in DNA: TGTGCCAGCAGCTTAACTCGTGGGGCGCGCACAGATACGCAGTATTTT.

The chain employs TRBV21-1 and TRBJ2-1; the table's D call, TRBD2, was not checked against the DNA. TRBV21-1 is a known pseudogene. The CDR3 length is 19 residues. CDR3 in DNA: TGTGCCAGCAGCAAAAAGGAAGGACTAGCGGATAGCTCCTACAATGAGCAGTTCTTC. Translating it yields CASSKKEGLADSSYNEQFF.

In this sample, this clone turned up a few times. V gene TRBV5-6 combines with J gene TRBJ1-4; no reliable D call. The V gene lost 2 bases and the J gene lost 5 bases, with 16 bases spanning the gap. CDR1 and CDR2 (germline): SGHDT, YYEEEE. The CDR3 is 16 amino acids. The CDR3 loop reads CASSLGETRLNEKLFF. CDR3 sequence (DNA): TGTGCCAGCAGCTTAGGAGAGACAAGACTAAATGAAAAACTGTTTTTT.